A selection of T cell receptor beta chains follows, all from one sample in a study of breast tumors, draining lymph nodes, adjacent tissues. TCRdb reprocessed the multiplex PCR reads via MiXCR and lists one record per CDR3 protein. The sample lists 140,000 or so distinct CDR3 sequences, approximately 30% occurring once. Sequenced input: axillary lymph node tissue. These receptors all stem from a female donor with breast cancer. Some clones in this sample may be carry-over from other donors' samples. Each CDR3 is given with its conserved first and last residue. A D gene is named only where the DNA matches it firmly.

d_gene: TRBD1; len: 16; v_gene: TRBV6-2/TRBV6-3; j_gene: TRBJ1-5; CDR3aa: CASSQRNRGDNQPQHF
d_gene: .; len: 15; v_gene: TRBV7-3; j_gene: TRBJ2-1; CDR3aa: CASSDREISYNEQFF
d_gene: TRBD2; len: 15; v_gene: TRBV11-3; j_gene: TRBJ2-1; CDR3aa: CASRPDRAGVVEQFF
d_gene: TRBD2; len: 15; v_gene: TRBV27; j_gene: TRBJ2-5; CDR3aa: CASSLMSGGEETQYF
d_gene: .; len: 15; v_gene: TRBV18; j_gene: TRBJ2-5; CDR3aa: CASSPHGQPEETQYF
d_gene: .; len: 17; v_gene: TRBV12-3/TRBV12-4; j_gene: TRBJ1-3; CDR3aa: CASSLELGRTSGNTIYF
d_gene: .; len: 14; v_gene: TRBV5-1; j_gene: TRBJ2-1; CDR3aa: CASSLGPANTEQFF
d_gene: .; len: 16; v_gene: TRBV12-5; j_gene: TRBJ1-5; CDR3aa: CASGLEENISNQPQHF
d_gene: .; len: 13; v_gene: TRBV11-2; j_gene: TRBJ2-2; CDR3aa: CVSSLSRAAELFF
d_gene: TRBD1; len: 17; v_gene: TRBV7-7; j_gene: TRBJ2-2; CDR3aa: CASSLGSGQGPSGKLFF
d_gene: .; len: 14; v_gene: TRBV2; j_gene: TRBJ1-1; CDR3aa: CASSVSRGPAEAFF
d_gene: TRBD2; len: 14; v_gene: TRBV18; j_gene: TRBJ2-4; CDR3aa: CASSVWTSGDIQYF
d_gene: .; len: 15; v_gene: TRBV11-2; j_gene: TRBJ2-1; CDR3aa: CASSLAGSLNNEQFF
d_gene: .; len: 16; v_gene: TRBV7-2; j_gene: TRBJ2-1; CDR3aa: CASSSPLGLYYSEQFF
d_gene: .; len: 17; v_gene: TRBV7-3; j_gene: TRBJ2-1; CDR3aa: CASSLRPSGGFHNEQFF
d_gene: .; len: 13; v_gene: TRBV10-3; j_gene: TRBJ2-3; CDR3aa: CAIMARAENTQYF
d_gene: .; len: 14; v_gene: TRBV7-2; j_gene: TRBJ2-5; CDR3aa: CASSLEVGWETQYF
d_gene: TRBD1; len: 15; v_gene: TRBV20-1; j_gene: TRBJ1-1; CDR3aa: CSARMTGRWNTEAFF
d_gene: TRBD1; len: 13; v_gene: TRBV6-5; j_gene: TRBJ1-5; CDR3aa: CASSAGGSQPQHF
d_gene: .; len: 13; v_gene: TRBV20-1; j_gene: TRBJ2-7; CDR3aa: CSARATGSYEQYF
d_gene: .; len: 15; v_gene: TRBV19; j_gene: TRBJ1-3; CDR3aa: CASSSGAFSGNTIYF
d_gene: .; len: 16; v_gene: TRBV5-4; j_gene: TRBJ2-5; CDR3aa: CASSADSAPGQETQYF